This T cell receptor (beta chain) was identified in a study of cytomegalovirus exposure and HLA in healthy donors. Study observations and caveats: An analysis was carried out later, and it reportedly showed fewer N-insertions in an Asian-associated ancestry cluster than the approximately 700-donor mean. Rates of TCR association differed by HLA locus in a later analysis, with DRB1 highest and HLA-C lowest.

Trimming stripped 6 bases from V and 0 bases from J, with 8 bases between. Germline assignment: CDR1 LNHNV and CDR2 YYDKDF (reference sequence). CDR3 length: 13 amino acids. Primers for the PCR totalled 60 Vbeta and 13 Jbeta. Sequenced by immunoSEQ multiplex PCR; TCRdb stores in-frame clones only, minus some. The table has some 130,000 clones, over 60% seen once. All the people who gave samples were healthy bone marrow donors. Worth noting for this clone: Its antigen remains unknown.

V and J are TRBV15 and TRBJ1-1; D is perhaps TRBD1 (5 bases). Sequenced: PBMCs. This clonotype was sampled from a male donor in good health and CMV-seropositive. The CDR3 DNA reads TGTGCCACCAGACCAGGGCTGAACACTGAAGCTTTCTTT. It translates to CATRPGLNTEAFF. The full variable domain, completed using reference TRBV15 and TRBJ1-1, is DAMVIQNPRYQVTQFGKPVTLSCSQTLNHNVMYWYQQKSSQAPKLLFHYYDKDFNNEADTPDNFQSRRPNTSFCFLDIRSPGLGDTAMYLCATRPGLNTEAFFGQGTRLTVV.